This note documents a single T cell receptor beta chain sequence. What it recognizes is unknown. Only CD45RO-negative cells positively selected for CCR7 counted as naive CD8 cells, so terminally differentiated effector memory CD45RA+ cells were excluded. The source of the sample is a study of shared clonotypes between healthy human individuals. Study summary: Contributing individuals were a couple of females and a few males aged 18 to 49. Study-wide findings and caveats: Even with large depth, rarefaction showed that sorted-subset sequencing was incomplete.

The CDR3 is 16 amino acids. Trimming took 1 base from V and 3 from J, leaving 15 bases between them. Germline V gene lookup returns CDR1 SEHNR and CDR2 FQNEAQ (reference sequence). Original processing methods: From ImmunoSEQ came sequences covering only the junction and carrying no quality scores, so filtering differed. Libraries were prepared by immunoSEQ multiplex PCR; TCRdb keeps only in-frame clonotypes and omits some of them. V, J and clone size reflect that table, while D and trimming were determined from the DNA. The data contain about 2.1 million clones, just over 90% of them singletons. The V gene is TRBV7-9, the J gene TRBJ1-2; a weak D match, TRBD1 (6 bases). This TCR came from a man aged 18 to 29 in good health. Some clones in this sample may be carry-over from other donors' samples. The specimen sequenced was naive CD8+ T cells from PBMCs. The CDR3 DNA reads TGTGCCAGCAGCTTAGACAGGGATCTAAATGACTATGGCTACACCTTC. This gives the protein CASSLDRDLNDYGYTF.